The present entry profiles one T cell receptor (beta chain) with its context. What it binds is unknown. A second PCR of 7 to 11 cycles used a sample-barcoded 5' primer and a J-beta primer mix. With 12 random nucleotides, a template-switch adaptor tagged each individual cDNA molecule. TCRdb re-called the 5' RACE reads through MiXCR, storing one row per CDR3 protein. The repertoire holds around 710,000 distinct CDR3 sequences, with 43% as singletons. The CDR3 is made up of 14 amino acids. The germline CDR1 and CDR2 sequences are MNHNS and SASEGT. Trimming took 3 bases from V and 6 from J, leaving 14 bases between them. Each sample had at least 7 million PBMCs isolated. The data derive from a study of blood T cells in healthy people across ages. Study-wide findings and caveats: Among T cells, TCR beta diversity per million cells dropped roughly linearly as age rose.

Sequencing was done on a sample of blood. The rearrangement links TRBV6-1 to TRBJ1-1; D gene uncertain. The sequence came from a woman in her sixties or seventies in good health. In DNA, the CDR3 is TGTGCCAGCAGTGATAGGCTTCACGGGGCTGAAGCTTTCTTT. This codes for CASSDRLHGAEAFF.